Presented here are 29 T cell receptor beta chains from one specimen sequenced in a study of molecular identifiers for immune sequencing clone quantification. TCRdb re-called the PCR reads with MiXCR, one entry per CDR3 protein. The sample contains about 320,000 distinct CDR3 sequences, 24% of which appear only once. The sequencing sample was made of naive CD8+ T cells from blood, with Jurkat cell RNA spiked in. Regarding subset: FACS-sorted CD8+CD4-CCR7+CD45RA+ naive T cells. The receptors derive from a human donor in good health. Some libraries in this study had Jurkat cell RNA spiked in.

This clonotype was observed at least ten times. V gene TRBV9 combines with J gene TRBJ2-1; D is ambiguous. This CDR3 region has 14 residues. The V gene lost 0 bases and the J gene lost 8 bases, with 12 bases spanning the gap. Per the germline V gene, CDR1 is SGDLS and CDR2 is YYNGEE. As DNA, the CDR3 is TGTGCCAGCAGCGTAGGTACGGTCCCAGATGAGCAGTTCTTC. It encodes CASSVGTVPDEQFF. Variable domain in full (rest from reference TRBV9 and TRBJ2-1): DSGVTQTPKHLITATGQRVTLRCSPRSGDLSVYWYQQSLDQGLQFLIQYYNGEERAKGNILERFSAQQFPDLHSELNLSSLELGDSALYFCASSVGTVPDEQFFGPGTRLTVL.

This clonotype appeared a few times. The genes are TRBV19 and TRBJ1-5; perhaps TRBD1 as D (5 bases). The CDR3 covers 17 residues. Germline loops: CDR1 LNHDA, CDR2 SQIVND (reference sequence). V lost 6 bases and J lost 0, with 18 bases in between. The CDR3 DNA follows: TGTGCCAGTAGAGCCCTCACAGGCTCTAATAGCAATCAGCCCCAGCATTTT. Its protein product is CASRALTGSNSNQPQHF.

The chain couples TRBV4-2 to TRBJ2-3; D gene ambiguous. This CDR3 spans 13 amino acids. Germline V lookup: CDR1 LGHNA, CDR2 YNFKEQ. The V and J ends lost 0 bases and 5 bases respectively, with 6 bases between them. The CDR3 nucleotides read TGTGCCAGCAGCCAAGATTTGGGAGATACGCAGTATTTT. It is translated as CASSQDLGDTQYF.

This clonotype has just a few counts. CDR3 in amino acids: CSARPMGQPQHF. For the CDR3, the DNA is TGCAGTGCTAGACCTATGGGCCAGCCCCAGCATTTT. The chain is built from TRBV20-1 and TRBJ1-5; D ambiguous. This CDR3 region has 12 residues. The V end lost 2 bases, the J end lost 7 bases, and 9 bases lay between the germline ends. Germline V lookup: CDR1 DFQATT, CDR2 SNEGSKA (reference sequence).

The chain employs TRBV24-1 and TRBJ2-1, with a weak D call TRBD2 (6 bases). This CDR3 spans 12 amino acids. CDR1 KGHDR and CDR2 SFDVKD come from the germline V gene. Trimming left V 9 bases short and J 15 bases short, with 20 bases between. CDR3 DNA sequence: TGTGCCACCTCGGGGGTGTCGAGCCAGCGGTTCTTC. Translated: CATSGVSSQRFF.

This clonotype was found a few times. The chain links TRBV6-5 to TRBJ2-5, with 7 bases lining up with TRBD2. The CDR3 totals 15 residues. Germline V gene lookup returns CDR1 MNHEY and CDR2 SVGAGI. V lost 5 bases, J lost 4 bases, and 10 bases stayed unmatched. CDR3 region: CASSTLAVGRETQYF. DNA of the CDR3: TGTGCCAGCAGTACCCTAGCGGTCGGGCGAGAGACCCAGTACTTC.

In the case of this clonotype: A much bigger clone sits one base away, suggesting this may be a read error. The V call is TRBV29-1, the J call TRBJ2-2; D might be TRBD2 (5 bases). CDR1 SQVTM and CDR2 ANQGSEA come from the germline V gene. The CDR3 consists of 15 residues. Trimming left V 6 bases short and J 0 bases short, with 14 bases between. The CDR3 nucleotides read TGCAGCGTCAAAGCGGATGCGACGAACACCGGGGAGCTGTTTTTT. Protein sequence: CSVKADATNTGELFF.

This chain links TRBV19 with TRBJ2-7, with D unresolved. The V end lost 5 bases, the J end lost 2 bases, and 19 bases lay between the germline ends. Looked up from germline, CDR1 is LNHDA and CDR2 is SQIVND (reference sequence). This CDR3 region has 16 residues. Here the CDR3 reads CASSEYFYALPYEQYF. The DNA for the CDR3 is TGTGCCAGTAGTGAGTATTTCTACGCCCTCCCCTACGAGCAGTACTTC.

In its sample, this clonotype was seen a few times. The CDR3, as DNA: TGTGCCAGCAGTTCCTCGACTAGCGGGTTGATTTCCTACAATGAGCAGTTCTTC. It translates to CASSSSTSGLISYNEQFF. The J gene is TRBJ2-1, the V gene TRBV28; 10 bases match TRBD2. Trimming took 4 bases from V and 1 from J; bases not matched to a gene: 10. Germline loops: CDR1 MDHEN, CDR2 SYDVKM. This CDR3 spans 18 amino acids.

Remarks on this clonotype: This may come from a read error, since a much larger clone is one base off. The CDR3 DNA follows: TGTGCCAGCAGATTGGTCGGGACACCCTACGAGCAGTACTTC. Translating it yields CASRLVGTPYEQYF. The chain couples TRBV5-3 to TRBJ2-7; D may be TRBD1 (6 bases). TRBV5-3 is flagged as an ORF with uncertain function. The CDR3 spans 14 residues. The V and J ends lost 8 bases and 2 bases respectively, with 17 bases between them.

On this clonotype: Given a much more abundant clone one base away, this may be a read error. This sequence joins TRBV7-2 and TRBJ2-1; D is ambiguous. This CDR3 is 14 amino acids long. CDR1 and CDR2 from the germline V gene are SGHTA and FQGNSA. The CDR3 loop is CAGSYYGPYNEQFF. For the CDR3, the DNA is TGTGCCGGCAGCTACTATGGTCCCTACAATGAGCAGTTCTTC.

There are many counts of this clonotype. J is TRBJ2-5 and V is TRBV25-1; D perhaps matches TRBD2 (5 bases). Germline lookup yields CDR1 MGHDK and CDR2 SYGVNS. Trimming removed 3 bases at V and 7 bases at J, with 6 bases between. CDR3 length equals 11 residues. Written as DNA, the CDR3 is TGTGCCAGCAGTGACGCGGGGACCCAGTACTTC. Translating it yields CASSDAGTQYF.

This clonotype was seen more than once but under ten times. This chain links TRBV23-1 with TRBJ1-5; 10 bases map to TRBD1. TRBV23-1 is assigned to the ORF class and has an uncertain function. The CDR3 contains 16 residues. The ends lost 2 bases at V and 2 bases at J; junction bases unmatched: 3. Here the CDR3 reads CASSQPGQGRNQPQHF. The CDR3 nucleotides read TGCGCCAGCAGTCAACCGGGACAGGGGCGCAATCAGCCCCAGCATTTT.

The chain combines TRBV6-5 with TRBJ1-6; D not resolved. Germline CDR1 MNHEY, CDR2 SVGAGI. The CDR3 is 14 amino acids. V lost 7 bases, J lost 8 bases, and 15 bases lay in between. The CDR3: CASTMKPADSPLHF. The CDR3 nucleotides read TGTGCCAGCACTATGAAGCCTGCGGATTCACCCCTCCACTTT.

The chain couples TRBV7-9 to TRBJ2-2; 10 bases align to TRBD1. Germline CDR1 is SEHNR and CDR2 is FQNEAQ (reference sequence). V dropped 5 bases and J dropped 6; count of bases not matched to a gene: 15. CDR3 length equals 18 residues. CDR3 DNA sequence: TGTGCCAGCAGCCATACCGGGACAGGGGCGACGAGGCCCGGGGAGCTGTTTTTT. Protein sequence: CASSHTGTGATRPGELFF.

This clonotype has a handful of counts. V is TRBV4-3 and J is TRBJ1-1, with D tentatively TRBD1 (6 bases). The V end lost 0 bases, the J end lost 8 bases, and 13 bases lay between the germline ends. This CDR3 comprises 14 residues. CDR1 is LGHNA and CDR2 is YSLEER in the germline V gene. CDR3: CASSQERGGDEAFF. CDR3 DNA: TGCGCCAGCAGCCAAGAACGGGGGGGCGACGAAGCTTTCTTT.

J is TRBJ1-2 and V is TRBV20-1; 9 bases map to TRBD1. The J segment lost 3 bases and the V segment lost 2 bases, leaving 10 bases of the junction unmatched. Per germline, CDR1 DFQATT and CDR2 SNEGSKA (reference sequence). The CDR3 loop spans 16 amino acids. The chain's CDR3 is CSARTRRQGVDYGYTF. CDR3 DNA: TGCAGTGCTAGAACCCGGAGACAGGGGGTAGACTATGGCTACACCTTC.

The V gene is TRBV20-1, the J gene TRBJ1-5, with D hard to call. This CDR3 comprises 15 residues. The germline V and J ends were trimmed by 0 bases and 1 base, with 10 bases remaining between them. CDR1 is DFQATT, CDR2 SNEGSKA, per germline (reference sequence). DNA of the CDR3: TGCAGTGCTAGAGATTGGGTTGGGAGCAATCAGCCCCAGCATTTT. Translating it yields CSARDWVGSNQPQHF.

In its sample, this clonotype was seen once. Given a much more abundant clone one base away, this may be a read error. V gene TRBV2 combines with J gene TRBJ1-5; no definite D call. The CDR3 length is 14 residues. The V gene's germline CDR1 is SNHLY and CDR2 FYNNEI. Trimming shortened V by 2 bases and J by 3 bases, and 8 bases separated the two germline ends. The CDR3 spells CASSEYGANQPQHF. The CDR3 region has the DNA TGTGCCAGCAGTGAATACGGCGCCAATCAGCCCCAGCATTTT.

The sample holds many counts of this clonotype. V is TRBV4-1 and J is TRBJ2-1, with TRBD2 as a possible D gene (6 bases). CDR3 size: 13 residues. Germline CDR1 and CDR2: MGHRA and YSYEKL. V was cut by 2 bases and J by 8 bases, with 10 bases left in between. Written as DNA, the CDR3 is TGCGCCAGCAGCCAAATTGGGGAGGATGAGCAGTTCTTC. Protein: CASSQIGEDEQFF.

The rearrangement joins TRBV6-5 to TRBJ2-5; the match to TRBD2 covers 11 bases. CDR3 length: 16 amino acids. Germline assignment: CDR1 MNHEY and CDR2 SVGAGI. V lost 6 bases and J lost 4; bases outside the gene matches: 10. CDR3 sequence reads: CASSTGTSGEGETQYF. The CDR3 region has the DNA TGTGCCAGCAGCACCGGGACTAGCGGTGAAGGAGAGACCCAGTACTTC.

This clonotype appeared many times. This chain uses TRBV4-3 with TRBJ1-1, with D unresolved. The germline gives CDR1 LGHNA, CDR2 YSLEER. The CDR3 has 13 residues. V gave up 0 bases and J gave up 0 bases, with 2 bases separating them. The CDR3 nucleotides read TGCGCCAGCAGCCAAGATATGAACACTGAAGCTTTCTTT. Translating gives CASSQDMNTEAFF.

To note about this clonotype: A much larger clonotype is one base distant, so this may be a read error. The chain carries TRBV6-5 and TRBJ1-1; TRBD1 aligns across 7 bases. The CDR3 length is 14 residues. Germline V gene lookup returns CDR1 MNHEY and CDR2 SVGAGI. The V gene end was trimmed by 3 bases and the J gene end by 0 bases; junction bases not matched to a gene: 1. The CDR3 protein is CASSYTGVNTEAFF. In DNA form, the CDR3 reads TGTGCCAGCAGTTATACAGGGGTGAACACTGAAGCTTTCTTT.

On this clonotype: This may arise from a read error, as a much more abundant clone is one base away. Here the CDR3 reads CASSQWTAPSMNTEAFF. CDR3 bases: TGTGCCAGCAGCCAATGGACGGCCCCTAGCATGAACACTGAAGCTTTCTTT. V gene TRBV6-5 combines with J gene TRBJ1-1; D gene unclear. Per the germline V gene, CDR1 is MNHEY and CDR2 is SVGAGI. The CDR3 length is 17 residues. The V and J ends lost 6 bases and 0 bases respectively, with 20 bases between them.

The chain joins TRBV10-3 to TRBJ2-1, with 11 bases lining up with TRBD2. Germline values: CDR1 ENHRY, CDR2 SYGVKD. This CDR3 region has 17 residues. V gave up 8 bases and J gave up 0 bases; unmatched junction bases: 9. The CDR3 sequence: CAIGGTSGLSSYNEQFF. The CDR3 region has the DNA TGTGCCATCGGGGGGACTAGCGGCCTGAGCTCCTACAATGAGCAGTTCTTC.

This clonotype was seen repeatedly, ten times or more. The V and J genes are TRBV5-1 and TRBJ1-1; D remains ambiguous. CDR3 size: 14 residues. The germline gives CDR1 SGHRS, CDR2 YFSETQ. The V end lost 2 bases, the J end lost 4 bases, and 12 bases lay between the germline ends. The CDR3 spells CASSLWDEGTEAFF. CDR3 nucleotide sequence: TGCGCCAGCAGCTTATGGGATGAGGGCACTGAAGCTTTCTTT.

This clonotype showed up just a few times. The chain links TRBV28 to TRBJ2-7; TRBD1 aligns across 7 bases. From germline, CDR1 is MDHEN and CDR2 SYDVKM. This CDR3 region has 13 residues. V trimming: 6 bases; J trimming: 1 base; junction bases outside the gene matches: 3. In nucleotides, the CDR3 is TGTGCCAGCAGAGACAGGGCTTCCTACGAGCAGTACTTC. It encodes CASRDRASYEQYF. The variable domain in full, with the rest retrieved from reference TRBV28 and TRBJ2-7, is DVKVTQSSRYLVKRTGEKVFLECVQDMDHENMFWYRQDPGLGLRLIYFSYDVKMKEKGDIPEGYSVSREKKERFSLILESASTNQTSMYLCASRDRASYEQYFGPGTRLTVT.

This clonotype came up many times. The rearrangement joins TRBV9 to TRBJ2-2; TRBD2 agrees at 10 bases. This CDR3 region has 16 residues. Germline CDR1 SGDLS, CDR2 YYNGEE. V was pared by 0 bases and J by 6 bases, with 5 bases of the junction left unmatched. CDR3 bases: TGTGCCAGCAGCGTAGCGCGGCTAGCGGGGGCCGGGGAGCTGTTTTTT. This codes for CASSVARLAGAGELFF.

The chain recombines TRBV5-8 with TRBJ2-3, with D possibly matching TRBD2 (5 bases). The length of the CDR3 is 14 residues. Germline loops: CDR1 SGHTS, CDR2 YDEGEE. With 4 bases removed from V and 1 base from J, the gap between germline ends came to 10 bases. The CDR3 DNA sequence: TGTGCCAGCAGCCAAATCGGGGGCACAGATACGCAGTATTTT. This encodes CASSQIGGTDTQYF. The entire variable domain, with the rest obtained from reference TRBV5-8 and TRBJ2-3, is as follows: EAGVTQSPTHLIKTRGQQATLRCSPISGHTSVYWYQQALGLGLQFLLWYDEGEERNRGNFPPRFSGRQFPNYSSELNVNALELEDSALYLCASSQIGGTDTQYFGPGTRLTVL.